This note documents a single TCR beta chain sequence. Method: immunoSEQ multiplex PCR; TCRdb's copy keeps in-frame clones and lacks some. The profile shows about 130,000 clones, over 80% of them singletons. The data derive from a study of control samples from healthy donors and cancer patients. The clonotype originates from a woman aged 45-60 years in good health. Sequencing used blood.

DNA for the CDR3: TGTGCCAGCAGCCGACGGGGAGCGGGGGCTCAAGAGACCCAGTACTTC. Translation: CASSRRGAGAQETQYF. The chain uses TRBV11-2 and TRBJ2-5, with 8 bases matching TRBD2. With V trimmed by 5 bases and J by 2 bases, 10 bases remained unmatched. CDR1 and CDR2 (germline): SGHAT, FQNNGV. This CDR3 has 16 residues.